The 15 T cell receptor beta chains presented below share a single source sample, sequenced in a study of T cell changes during pregnancy in multiple sclerosis. Produced via immunoSEQ multiplex PCR; TCRdb's table is partial and in-frame only. The data contain about 60,000 clones, 90% of them seen just once; the ten biggest clones take up roughly 2.2%. Here the sequenced sample was peripheral blood, taken in the second trimester of pregnancy. These receptors came from a female donor in good health, enrolled as a control in a pregnancy study.

The rearrangement links TRBV27 to TRBJ2-1; maybe TRBD1 (5 bases). V lost 4 bases and J lost 10, with 20 bases in between. The CDR3 totals 15 residues. Germline CDR1 reads MNHEY; CDR2 reads SMNVEV (reference sequence). The CDR3 loop is CASSSPPQGRAEQFF. CDR3 DNA: TGTGCCAGCAGTTCCCCCCCTCAGGGTCGTGCCGAGCAGTTCTTC.

This chain links TRBV5-4 with TRBJ1-4; TRBD1 is a possible D gene (6 bases). The germline V and J ends were trimmed by 1 base and 10 bases, with 11 bases remaining between them. This CDR3 contains 13 residues. Germline loops: CDR1 SGHNT, CDR2 YYREEE (reference sequence). CDR3 in DNA: TGTGCCAGCAGCTTGCTACAGGGTGGAAAACTGTTTTTT. Translated, it gives CASSLLQGGKLFF.

The chain couples TRBV7-2 to TRBJ2-1; 11 bases line up with TRBD2. With V trimmed by 1 base and J by 4 bases, 3 bases remained unmatched. Germline V gives CDR1 SGHTA, CDR2 FQGNSA. The CDR3 loop spans 16 amino acids. CDR3 in amino acids: CASSLDRTSGYNEQFF. For the CDR3, the DNA is TGTGCCAGCAGCTTAGATAGGACTAGCGGGTACAATGAGCAGTTCTTC.

The chain has TRBV18 and TRBJ2-7; D not certain. Trimming cost V 5 bases and J 0 bases, with 8 bases left between them. The CDR3 has 13 residues. Germline V lookup: CDR1 KGHSH, CDR2 LQKENI. This CDR3 reads CASSAYTSYEQYF. The CDR3 DNA sequence: TGTGCCAGCTCAGCTTACACCTCCTACGAGCAGTACTTC.

The rearrangement uses TRBV7-9 and TRBJ2-3, with D perhaps TRBD1 (6 bases). Trimming stripped 7 bases from V and 0 bases from J, with 17 bases between. The CDR3 runs to 16 residues. Germline V gives CDR1 SEHNR, CDR2 FQNEAQ (reference sequence). CDR3 nucleotides: TGTGCCAGCACTTCAGGGAGTGGGGGCAGCACAGATACGCAGTATTTT. This encodes CASTSGSGGSTDTQYF. Supplemented by reference TRBV7-9 and TRBJ2-3, the full variable domain reads DTGVSQNPRHKITKRGQNVTFRCDPISEHNRLYWYRQTLGQGPEFLTYFQNEAQLEKSRLLSDRFSAERPKGSFSTLEIQRTEQGDSAMYLCASTSGSGGSTDTQYFGPGTRLTVL.

The J gene is TRBJ1-1, the V gene TRBV6-5; possible D gene TRBD1, 6 bases. V lost 2 bases, J lost 1 base, and 8 bases lay in between. The length of the CDR3 is 14 residues. Germline V gene lookup returns CDR1 MNHEY and CDR2 SVGAGI. The CDR3 is CASSYGGPNTEAFF. The CDR3 nucleotides are TGTGCCAGCAGTTACGGGGGCCCGAACACTGAAGCTTTCTTT.

The J gene is TRBJ2-1, the V gene TRBV2; a possible D gene is TRBD1 (5 bases). Germline V lookup: CDR1 SNHLY, CDR2 FYNNEI. The CDR3 loop spans 13 amino acids. Trimming took off 7 bases at V and 6 bases at J, with 13 bases between the two ends. The CDR3 spells CASTSPRGNEQFF. Written as DNA, the CDR3 is TGTGCCAGCACTAGTCCAAGGGGCAATGAGCAGTTCTTC.

V gene TRBV7-6 combines with J gene TRBJ2-1, with 7 bases aligning to TRBD1. Trimming took 2 bases from V and 7 from J; bases not matched to a gene: 2. The CDR3 spans 13 residues. In germline, CDR1 is SGHVS, CDR2 FNYEAQ. CDR3 amino acids: CASSLTGANEQFF. In DNA, the CDR3 is TGTGCCAGCAGCTTAACAGGGGCGAATGAGCAGTTCTTC.

Only a few counts were recorded for this clone. V usage is TRBV4-1 and J usage is TRBJ2-7, with D possibly matching TRBD2 (5 bases). The CDR3 is 15 residues long. CDR1 is MGHRA, CDR2 YSYEKL, per germline. The V gene lost 0 bases and the J gene lost 1 base, with 10 bases spanning the gap. The CDR3 loop reads CASSQDEGTSYEQYF. In DNA, the CDR3 is TGCGCCAGCAGCCAAGACGAGGGTACGTCCTACGAGCAGTACTTC.

This rearrangement joins TRBV15 to TRBJ2-2, with 10 bases aligning to TRBD2. V lost 1 base to trimming and J lost 5 bases; unmatched junction nucleotides: 4. The length of the CDR3 is 16 residues. In germline, CDR1 is LNHNV, CDR2 YYDKDF (reference sequence). The DNA for the CDR3 is TGTGCCACCAGCAGAGGAGCGGGAGGGCCGACCGGGGAGCTGTTTTTT. It codes for CATSRGAGGPTGELFF.

V is TRBV19 and J is TRBJ2-7; TRBD2 agrees at 7 bases. There are 13 residues in the CDR3. V lost 2 bases and J lost 6; bases outside the gene matches: 4. Germline CDR1 LNHDA, CDR2 SQIVND (reference sequence). The CDR3 DNA follows: TGTGCCAGTAGTATACTGGGAGGGGTCGAGCAGTACTTC. Residues: CASSILGGVEQYF.

This clone was observed once. The V and J genes are TRBV2 and TRBJ1-5, with TRBD1 as a possible D gene (5 bases). Germline V lookup: CDR1 SNHLY, CDR2 FYNNEI. V was cut by 4 bases and J by 7 bases, with 20 bases left in between. This CDR3 is built from 16 residues. The CDR3 DNA is TGTGCCAGCAGTGGAAGGCTTGCAGGGCGGAACCAGCCCCAGCATTTT. Protein: CASSGRLAGRNQPQHF.

This sequence joins TRBV7-2 and TRBJ2-3; no reliable D call. Germline V CDR1 and CDR2: SGHTA, FQGNSA. CDR3 length: 13 residues. Trimming stripped 3 bases from V and 3 bases from J, with 7 bases between. CDR3 amino acids: CASSFRGTDTQYF. CDR3 nucleotide sequence: TGTGCCAGCAGCTTTCGAGGTACAGATACGCAGTATTTT.

This chain links TRBV5-1 with TRBJ2-1; 9 positions agree with TRBD1. J gave up 4 bases and V 3 bases, and 5 bases lay outside the gene matches. Per the germline V gene, CDR1 is SGHRS and CDR2 is YFSETQ. The CDR3 is 15 residues long. CDR3 sequence: CASSWTGTGYNEQFF. CDR3 coding DNA: TGCGCCAGCAGCTGGACCGGGACAGGGTACAATGAGCAGTTCTTC.

The chain couples TRBV5-1 to TRBJ2-2; D may be TRBD2 (5 bases). The CDR3 runs 15 residues. From germline, CDR1 is SGHRS and CDR2 YFSETQ. Trimming stripped 1 base from V and 6 bases from J, with 13 bases between. The CDR3 sequence: CASSLLGDPAGELFF. The CDR3 DNA reads TGCGCCAGCAGCTTGCTCGGGGATCCGGCCGGGGAGCTGTTTTTT.